This TCR beta chain comes out of a study of T cells in Graves' hyperthyroidism and ophthalmopathy. Study observations and caveats: Ophthalmopathy could be told apart from stable hyperthyroidism with a 13 V-J model. Appearing also in blood were most of the thyroid clonotypes expanded above 0.001.

Germline-derived CDR1 and CDR2 are MDHEN and SYDVKM. The CDR3 is 15 residues long. Losses at the gene ends were 2 bases for V and 3 bases for J; bases not matched to a gene: 4. Authors of the study amplified TCR beta CDR3 regions from RNA transcripts. Using the HTBI primer set, a first-round RT-PCR was run on the TCR CDR3. MiXCR was run by TCRdb on the multiplex PCR reads, yielding one entry per CDR3 protein. Among around 600,000 distinct CDR3 sequences listed, 14% were seen once. This clonotype was picked up many times. Its antigen is currently unknown. Sequenced material: blood. This sequence originates from a woman under 30 with Graves' ophthalmopathy. The chain combines TRBV28 with TRBJ1-5, with 7 nucleotides matching TRBD1. The CDR3 is CASSLPTGDNQPQHF. The DNA of the CDR3 is TGTGCCAGCAGTTTACCCACAGGGGACAATCAGCCCCAGCATTTT. The full variable domain, completed using reference TRBV28 and TRBJ1-5, is DVKVTQSSRYLVKRTGEKVFLECVQDMDHENMFWYRQDPGLGLRLIYFSYDVKMKEKGDIPEGYSVSREKKERFSLILESASTNQTSMYLCASSLPTGDNQPQHFGDGTRLSIL.